The table lists the clone carrying this TCR beta chain with many counts. This specimen comes from a study of regulatory T cells in long-lasting Graves disease. The V gene's germline CDR1 is SNHLY and CDR2 FYNNEI. The CDR3 length is 15 residues. Trimming pared 7 bases from V and 4 bases from J, leaving 17 bases between. The authors built TCR beta libraries using iRepertoire HTBI primers and Arm-PCR of CDR3 regions. MiXCR, applied by TCRdb to the multiplex PCR reads, yields one record per CDR3 protein. The table records approximately 560,000 distinct CDR3 sequences, about 16% of them present only once. Time point of the sample: newly diagnosed GD, antithyroid drugs for less than 3 months. Preparation of the TCR library used RNA extracted from PBMCs. Under American Thyroid Association guidelines, Graves' disease was diagnosed. This same sample was also part of a study on T cells in Graves' hyperthyroidism and ophthalmopathy.

The rearrangement joins TRBV2 to TRBJ2-1; a possible D gene is TRBD1 (6 bases). Sequences were derived from peripheral blood mononuclear cells (PBMCs), sampled at new diagnosis, from a patient treated with antithyroid drugs. The receptor comes from a young man with Graves disease. CDR3 region: CASKKGDLLYNEQFF. The CDR3 region has the DNA TGTGCCAGCAAAAAGGGGGATTTACTATACAATGAGCAGTTCTTC.